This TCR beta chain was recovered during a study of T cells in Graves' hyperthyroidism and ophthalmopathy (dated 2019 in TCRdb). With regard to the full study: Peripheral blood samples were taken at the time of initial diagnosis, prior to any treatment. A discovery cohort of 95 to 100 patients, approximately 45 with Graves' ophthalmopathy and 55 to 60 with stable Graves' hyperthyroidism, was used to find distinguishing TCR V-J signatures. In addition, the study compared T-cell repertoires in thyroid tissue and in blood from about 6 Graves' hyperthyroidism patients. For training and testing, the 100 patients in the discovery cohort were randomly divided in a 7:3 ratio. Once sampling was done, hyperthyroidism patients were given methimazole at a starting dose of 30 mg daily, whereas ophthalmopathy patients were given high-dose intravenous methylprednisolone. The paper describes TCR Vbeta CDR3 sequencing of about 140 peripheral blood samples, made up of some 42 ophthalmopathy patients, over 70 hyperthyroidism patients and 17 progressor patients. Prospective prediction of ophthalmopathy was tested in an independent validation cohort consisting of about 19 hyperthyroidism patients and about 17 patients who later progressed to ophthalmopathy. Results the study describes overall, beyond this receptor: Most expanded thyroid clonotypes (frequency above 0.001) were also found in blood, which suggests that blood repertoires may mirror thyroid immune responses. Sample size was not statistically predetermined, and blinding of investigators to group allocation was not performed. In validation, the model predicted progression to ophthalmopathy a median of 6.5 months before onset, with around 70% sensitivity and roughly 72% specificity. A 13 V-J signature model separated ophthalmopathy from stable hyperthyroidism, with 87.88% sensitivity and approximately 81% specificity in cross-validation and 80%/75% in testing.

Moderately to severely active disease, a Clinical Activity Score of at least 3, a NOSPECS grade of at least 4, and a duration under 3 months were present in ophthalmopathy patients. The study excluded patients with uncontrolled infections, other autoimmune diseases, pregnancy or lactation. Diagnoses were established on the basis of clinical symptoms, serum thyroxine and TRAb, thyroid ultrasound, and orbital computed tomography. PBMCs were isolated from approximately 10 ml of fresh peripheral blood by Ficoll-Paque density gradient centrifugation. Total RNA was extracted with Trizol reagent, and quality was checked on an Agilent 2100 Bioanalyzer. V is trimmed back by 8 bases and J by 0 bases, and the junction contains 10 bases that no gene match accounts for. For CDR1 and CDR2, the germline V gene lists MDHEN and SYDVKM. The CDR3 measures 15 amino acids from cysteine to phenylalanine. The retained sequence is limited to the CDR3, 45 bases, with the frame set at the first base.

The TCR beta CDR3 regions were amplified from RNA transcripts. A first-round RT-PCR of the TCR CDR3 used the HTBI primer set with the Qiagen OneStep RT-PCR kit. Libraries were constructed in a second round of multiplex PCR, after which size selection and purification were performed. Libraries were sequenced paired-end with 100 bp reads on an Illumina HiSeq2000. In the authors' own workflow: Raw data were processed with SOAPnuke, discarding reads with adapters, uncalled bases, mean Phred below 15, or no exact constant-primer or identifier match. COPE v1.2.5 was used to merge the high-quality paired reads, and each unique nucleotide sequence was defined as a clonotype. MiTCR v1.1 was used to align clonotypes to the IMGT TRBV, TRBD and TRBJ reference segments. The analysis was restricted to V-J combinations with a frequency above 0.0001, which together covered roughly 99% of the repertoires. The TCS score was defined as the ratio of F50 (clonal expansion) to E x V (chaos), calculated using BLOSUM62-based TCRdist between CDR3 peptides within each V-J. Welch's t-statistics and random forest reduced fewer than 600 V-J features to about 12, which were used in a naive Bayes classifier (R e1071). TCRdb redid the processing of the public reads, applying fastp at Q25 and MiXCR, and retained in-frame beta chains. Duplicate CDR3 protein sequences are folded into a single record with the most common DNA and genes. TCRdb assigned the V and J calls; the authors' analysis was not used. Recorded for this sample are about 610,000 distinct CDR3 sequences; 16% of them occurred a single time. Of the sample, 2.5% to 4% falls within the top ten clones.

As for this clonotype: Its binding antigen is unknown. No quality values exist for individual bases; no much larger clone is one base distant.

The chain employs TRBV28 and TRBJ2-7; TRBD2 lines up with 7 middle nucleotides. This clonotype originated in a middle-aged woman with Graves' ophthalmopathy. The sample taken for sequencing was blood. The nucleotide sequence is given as TGTGCCAGCTCATCTCCAGCGGGGCTCTCCTACGAGCAGTACTTC. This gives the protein CASSSPAGLSYEQYF.